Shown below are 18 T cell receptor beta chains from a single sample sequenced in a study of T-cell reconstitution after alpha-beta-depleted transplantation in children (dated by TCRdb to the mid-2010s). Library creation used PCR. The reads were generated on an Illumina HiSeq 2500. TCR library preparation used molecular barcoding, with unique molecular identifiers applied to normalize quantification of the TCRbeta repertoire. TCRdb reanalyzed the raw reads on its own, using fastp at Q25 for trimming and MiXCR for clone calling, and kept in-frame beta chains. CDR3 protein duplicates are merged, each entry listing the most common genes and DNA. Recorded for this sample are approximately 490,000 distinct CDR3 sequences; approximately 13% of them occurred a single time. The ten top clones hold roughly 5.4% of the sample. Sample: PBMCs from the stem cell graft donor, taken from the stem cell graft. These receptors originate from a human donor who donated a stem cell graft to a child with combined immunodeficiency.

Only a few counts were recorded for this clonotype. This CDR3 is CASGQGPAVGQFF. The CDR3 DNA sequence: TGTGCCAGCGGGCAGGGTCCCGCTGTGGGGCAGTTCTTC. The V call is TRBV2, the J call TRBJ2-1; perhaps TRBD1 as D (5 bases). CDR1 and CDR2 (germline): SNHLY, FYNNEI. V was trimmed by 8 bases and J by 12 bases, leaving 20 bases between them. This CDR3 is 13 amino acids long. The full variable domain, with the rest looked up from reference TRBV2 and TRBJ2-1, is EPEVTQTPSHQVTQMGQEVILRCVPISNHLYFYWYRQILGQKVEFLVSFYNNEISEKSEIFDDQFSVERPDGSNFTLKIRSTKLEDSAMYFCASGQGPAVGQFFGPGTRLTVL.

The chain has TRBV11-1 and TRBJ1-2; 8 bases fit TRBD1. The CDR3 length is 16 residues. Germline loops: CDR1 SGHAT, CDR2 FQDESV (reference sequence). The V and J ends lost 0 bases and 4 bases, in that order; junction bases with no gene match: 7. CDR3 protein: CASSLARRDRLYGYTF. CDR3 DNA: TGTGCCAGCAGCTTAGCCCGCCGGGACAGGCTCTATGGCTACACCTTC.

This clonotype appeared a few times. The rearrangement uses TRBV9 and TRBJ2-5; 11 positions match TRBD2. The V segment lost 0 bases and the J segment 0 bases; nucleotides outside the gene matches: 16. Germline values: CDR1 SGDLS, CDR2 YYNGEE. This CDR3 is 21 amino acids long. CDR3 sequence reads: CASSVASLTSGTITNQETQYF. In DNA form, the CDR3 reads TGTGCCAGCAGCGTAGCCTCACTGACTAGCGGGACCATAACCAACCAAGAGACCCAGTACTTC.

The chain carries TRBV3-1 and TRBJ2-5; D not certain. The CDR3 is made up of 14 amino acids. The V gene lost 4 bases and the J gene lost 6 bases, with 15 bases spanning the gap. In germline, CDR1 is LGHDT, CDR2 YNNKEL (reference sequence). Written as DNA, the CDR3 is TGTGCCAGCAGCCCTTCGAAGGCGCGTCAGACCCAGTACTTC. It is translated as CASSPSKARQTQYF.

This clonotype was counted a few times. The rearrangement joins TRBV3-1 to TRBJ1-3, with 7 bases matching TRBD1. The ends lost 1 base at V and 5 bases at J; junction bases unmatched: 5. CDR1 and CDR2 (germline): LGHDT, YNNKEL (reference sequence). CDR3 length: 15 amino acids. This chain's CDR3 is CASSQGRQGRNTIYF. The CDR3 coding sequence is TGTGCCAGCAGCCAAGGACGACAGGGAAGAAACACCATATATTTT.

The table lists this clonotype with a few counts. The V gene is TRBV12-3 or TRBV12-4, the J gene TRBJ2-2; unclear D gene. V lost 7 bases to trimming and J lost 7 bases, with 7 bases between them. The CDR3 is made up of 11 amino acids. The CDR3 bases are TGTGCCAGCAAGATATTCGGGGAGCTGTTTTTT. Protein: CASKIFGELFF.

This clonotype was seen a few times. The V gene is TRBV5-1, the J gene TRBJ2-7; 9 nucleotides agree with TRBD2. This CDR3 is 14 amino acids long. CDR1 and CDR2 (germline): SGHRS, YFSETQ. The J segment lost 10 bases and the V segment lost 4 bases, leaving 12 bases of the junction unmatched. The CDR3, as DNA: TGCGCCAGCAGCCGGTCGTCTAGCGGGACGGGTCAGTACTTC. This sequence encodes CASSRSSSGTGQYF.

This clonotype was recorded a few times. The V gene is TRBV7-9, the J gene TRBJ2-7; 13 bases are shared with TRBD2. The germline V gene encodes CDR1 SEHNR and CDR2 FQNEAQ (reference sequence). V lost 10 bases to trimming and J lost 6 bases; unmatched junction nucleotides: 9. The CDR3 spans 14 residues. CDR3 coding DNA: TGTGCCATCGCGACTAGCGGGAGGCGGAGCGAGCAGTACTTC. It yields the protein CAIATSGRRSEQYF.

DNA of the CDR3: TGCGCCAGCAGCCAAGGTGGGACAGGGGGTAGCTACGAGCAGTACTTC. As protein: CASSQGGTGGSYEQYF. The chain employs TRBV4-3 and TRBJ2-7, with TRBD1 matching 11 bases. Germline V CDR1 and CDR2: LGHNA, YSLEER. Trimming at V came to 1 base and at J to 3 bases, leaving 5 bases not matched to a gene. The CDR3 has 16 amino acids.

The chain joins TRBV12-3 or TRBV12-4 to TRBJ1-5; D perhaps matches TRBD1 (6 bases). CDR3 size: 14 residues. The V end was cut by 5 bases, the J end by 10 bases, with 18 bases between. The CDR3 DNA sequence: TGTGCCAGCAGTCCTGGACAGCGCTTGGAACCCCAGCATTTT. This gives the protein CASSPGQRLEPQHF.

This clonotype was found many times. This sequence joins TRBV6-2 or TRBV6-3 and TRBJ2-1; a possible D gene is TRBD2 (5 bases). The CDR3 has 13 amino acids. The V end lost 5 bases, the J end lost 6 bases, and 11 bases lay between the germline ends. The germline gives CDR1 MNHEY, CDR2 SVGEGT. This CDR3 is CASSLLAGNEQFF. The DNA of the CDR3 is TGTGCCAGCAGTCTCCTAGCAGGCAATGAGCAGTTCTTC.

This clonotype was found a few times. CDR3 sequence (DNA): TGTGCCAGTAGTACCTCGATCGGTGTGAGCTCCTACGAGCAGTACTTC. Encoded protein: CASSTSIGVSSYEQYF. The chain is built from TRBV19 and TRBJ2-7; the D is unclear. Germline CDR1 is LNHDA and CDR2 is SQIVND (reference sequence). The CDR3 has 16 amino acids. Trimming pared 4 bases from V and 0 bases from J, leaving 16 bases between.

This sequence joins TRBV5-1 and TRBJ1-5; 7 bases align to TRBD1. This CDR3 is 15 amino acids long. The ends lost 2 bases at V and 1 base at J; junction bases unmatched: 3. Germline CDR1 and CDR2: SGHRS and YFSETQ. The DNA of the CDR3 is TGCGCCAGCAGCTTAACAGGGGCCAGCAATCAGCCCCAGCATTTT. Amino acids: CASSLTGASNQPQHF.

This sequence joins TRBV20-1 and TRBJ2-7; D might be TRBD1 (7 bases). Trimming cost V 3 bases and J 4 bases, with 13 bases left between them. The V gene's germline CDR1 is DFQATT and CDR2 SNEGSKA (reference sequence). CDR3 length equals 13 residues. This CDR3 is CSASGGGNYEQYF. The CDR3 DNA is TGCAGTGCTAGTGGAGGGGGCAATTACGAGCAGTACTTC.

For the CDR3, the DNA is TGTGCCAGCTCACAAGACTTGTTGGGCGGAGATACGCAGTATTTT. It translates to CASSQDLLGGDTQYF. The rearrangement joins TRBV18 to TRBJ2-3, with D hard to call. CDR3 length: 15 residues. Trimming removed 4 bases at V and 5 bases at J, with 16 bases between. CDR1 is KGHSH, CDR2 LQKENI, per germline.

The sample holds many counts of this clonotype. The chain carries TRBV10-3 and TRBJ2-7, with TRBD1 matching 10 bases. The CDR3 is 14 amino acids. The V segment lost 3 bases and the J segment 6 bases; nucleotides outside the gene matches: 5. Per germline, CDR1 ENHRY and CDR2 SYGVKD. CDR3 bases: TGTGCCATCAGTGACGACAGGGGGCTTAGCGAGCAGTACTTC. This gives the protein CAISDDRGLSEQYF.

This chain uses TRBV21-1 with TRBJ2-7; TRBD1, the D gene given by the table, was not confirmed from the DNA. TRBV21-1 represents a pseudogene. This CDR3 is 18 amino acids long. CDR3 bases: TGTGCCAGCAGCAAGGGGCATCGGGCCGAAACCAACTCCTACGAGCAGTACTTC. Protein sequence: CASSKGHRAETNSYEQYF.

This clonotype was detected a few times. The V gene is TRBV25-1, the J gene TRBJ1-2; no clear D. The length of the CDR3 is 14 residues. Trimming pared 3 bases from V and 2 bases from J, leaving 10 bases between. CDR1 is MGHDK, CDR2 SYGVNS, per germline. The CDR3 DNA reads TGTGCCAGCAGTGATCACAGCAGAAACTATGGCTACACCTTC. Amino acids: CASSDHSRNYGYTF.